The T cell receptor beta chain described here comes from a study of early T cells in non-severe SARS-CoV-2 infection. Study context: Bulk RNA isolated from unsorted whole blood underwent sequencing; chains were not paired. General study points: Clonotype matching in VDJdb favored anti-spike CD8 responses and did not capture private and CD4 specificities.

Attachment of unique molecular identifiers was made to individual cDNA molecules. One entry per CDR3 protein results from TCRdb running MiXCR on the 5' RACE reads. This table has about 36,000 distinct CDR3 sequences, roughly 6.8% appearing once. CDR1 is MGHDK and CDR2 is SYGVNS in the germline V gene. V dropped 5 bases and J dropped 6; count of bases not matched to a gene: 9. The CDR3 spans 15 residues. As regards this clonotype: Its specificity is unknown.

This TCR was recovered from an adult who was a healthcare worker with PCR-confirmed SARS-CoV-2 infection or an uninfected control (not recorded which). This chain joins TRBV25-1 and TRBJ2-1, with 8 bases matching TRBD2. The specimen was whole blood, collected at baseline. The CDR3 bases are TGTGCCAGCAGTTCACGAGCGGGAGATTCCAATGAGCAGTTCTTC. It is translated as CASSSRAGDSNEQFF.